Shown below are 10 T cell receptor beta chains from a single sample sequenced in a study of HIV-infected patients and healthy controls (dated 2014 in TCRdb). The protocol used for the library was 5' RACE. The sample was run on an Illumina MiSeq. TCRdb handled the public reads itself, with Q25 trimming in fastp and clone calling in MiXCR, and kept productive beta chains. Every entry covers one CDR3 protein and lists the most common genes and DNA from its rows. The sample table lists some 67,000 distinct CDR3 sequences, about a sixth of them with a count of one. 4.5% to 7% of the sample lies in the top ten. Sequenced material: CD4+ T cells from blood. These receptors were collected from a human donor in good health.

Ten or more counts support this clonotype. This chain connects TRBV18 to TRBJ1-5; D not resolved. With 6 bases removed from V and 2 bases from J, the gap between germline ends came to 14 bases. CDR3 size: 15 residues. Germline V CDR1 and CDR2: KGHSH, LQKENI. The CDR3 reads CASSLGEGGNQPQHF. The CDR3 nucleotides read TGTGCCAGCTCCCTTGGGGAGGGTGGCAATCAGCCCCAGCATTTT.

The V and J genes are TRBV6-2 or TRBV6-3 and TRBJ2-1, with TRBD2 matching 9 bases. Germline V CDR1 and CDR2: MNHEY, SVGEGT. This CDR3 is built from 16 residues. J lost 4 bases, V lost 0 bases, and 4 bases had no gene match. In DNA, the CDR3 is TGTGCCAGCAGTTACTCTAGCGGGAGATCATACAATGAGCAGTTCTTC. As protein: CASSYSSGRSYNEQFF.

This chain links TRBV5-1 with TRBJ1-3, with D tentatively TRBD1 (5 bases). The germline V gene has CDR1 SGHRS and CDR2 YFSETQ. This CDR3 contains 15 residues. Trimming took 4 bases from V and 0 from J, leaving 11 bases between them. The CDR3 DNA sequence: TGCGCCAGCAGCCTCCAGGGTAACTCTGGAAACACCATATATTTT. It yields the protein CASSLQGNSGNTIYF.

This clonotype was detected many times. J is TRBJ2-3 and V is TRBV2; TRBD2 matches 9 bases. V shed 5 bases, J shed 2 bases, and the junction held 5 bases outside the gene matches. Germline CDR1 and CDR2: SNHLY and FYNNEI. The CDR3 runs to 15 residues. The chain's CDR3 is CASSPTSGFTDTQYF. The CDR3 DNA reads as TGTGCCAGCAGTCCTACTAGCGGGTTCACAGATACGCAGTATTTT.

The chain is built from TRBV5-1 and TRBJ2-1; tentatively, D is TRBD1 (6 bases). Germline-derived CDR1 and CDR2 are SGHRS and YFSETQ. This CDR3 is built from 15 residues. Trimming removed 4 bases at V and 7 bases at J, with 18 bases between. The DNA for the CDR3 is TGCGCCAGCAGCCGGGACATCGCTGCGGTGAATGAGCAGTTCTTC. Encoded protein: CASSRDIAAVNEQFF.

This clonotype showed up just a few times. This chain uses TRBV6-2 or TRBV6-3 with TRBJ2-7; 9 nucleotides align to TRBD1. J lost 3 bases, V lost 10 bases, and 10 bases had no gene match. CDR1 MNHEY and CDR2 SVGEGT come from the germline V gene. The CDR3 contains 14 residues. The CDR3 sequence is CATVRDRVNYEQYF. For the CDR3, the DNA is TGTGCCACCGTCCGGGACAGGGTAAACTACGAGCAGTACTTC.

This sequence joins TRBV24-1 and TRBJ2-1; no clear D gene. Between the trimmed V and J ends, which lost 9 bases and 0 bases, there was a span of 5 bases. The CDR3 covers 12 residues. Germline V gene lookup returns CDR1 KGHDR and CDR2 SFDVKD. Here the CDR3 reads CATGSSYNEQFF. CDR3 DNA: TGTGCCACCGGCAGCTCCTACAATGAGCAGTTCTTC.

The rearrangement joins TRBV20-1 to TRBJ1-5; a weak D match, TRBD1 (5 bases). This CDR3 is 15 amino acids long. Germline CDR1 reads DFQATT; CDR2 reads SNEGSKA (reference sequence). Trimming removed 0 bases from V and 1 base from J, with 10 bases in between. CDR3 DNA sequence: TGCAGTGCTAGAGAATACTCAGGGAGCAATCAGCCCCAGCATTTT. Protein sequence: CSAREYSGSNQPQHF.

The table lists this clonotype with a few counts. This chain uses TRBV20-1 with TRBJ1-2; D is perhaps TRBD1 (5 bases). V shed 2 bases and J shed 8 bases, with 15 bases lying between them. The CDR3 length is 13 residues. Germline-derived CDR1 and CDR2 are DFQATT and SNEGSKA (reference sequence). CDR3 nucleotide sequence: TGCAGTGCTAGACCCCCGGGACGTCTAGGCTACACCTTC. Amino acids: CSARPPGRLGYTF.

The V and J genes are TRBV7-8 and TRBJ2-7; possible D gene TRBD2, 6 bases. V lost 4 bases and J 3 bases, leaving 10 bases between the germline ends. CDR3 length: 13 residues. CDR1 and CDR2 (germline): SGHVS, FQNEAQ. CDR3 sequence reads: CASSSTRDYEQYF. The CDR3 coding sequence is TGTGCCAGCAGCTCGACTAGAGACTACGAGCAGTACTTC.